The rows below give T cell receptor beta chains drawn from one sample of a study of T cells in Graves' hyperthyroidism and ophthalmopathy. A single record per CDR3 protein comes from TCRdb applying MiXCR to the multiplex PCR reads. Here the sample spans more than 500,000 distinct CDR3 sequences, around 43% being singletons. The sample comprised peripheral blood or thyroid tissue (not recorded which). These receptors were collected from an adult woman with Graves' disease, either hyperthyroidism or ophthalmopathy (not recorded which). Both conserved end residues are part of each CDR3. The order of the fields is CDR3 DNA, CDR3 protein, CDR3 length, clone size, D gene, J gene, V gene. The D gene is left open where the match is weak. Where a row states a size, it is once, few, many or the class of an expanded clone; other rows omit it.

CDR3 DNA: TGTGCCAGCAGCTGCCACCGGGACAGGAACTACGAGCAGTACTTC
CDR3 protein: CASSCHRDRNYEQYF
CDR3 length: 15
clone size: -
D gene: TRBD1
J gene: TRBJ2-7
V gene: TRBV7-9

CDR3 DNA: TGTGCCTTGGGACCTCGGGACACTGAAGCTTTCTTT
CDR3 protein: CALGPRDTEAFF
CDR3 length: 12
clone size: -
D gene: -
J gene: TRBJ1-1
V gene: TRBV10-3

CDR3 DNA: TGTGCCATCAGTGCCAGGGGACTCTATGGCTACACCTTC
CDR3 protein: CAISARGLYGYTF
CDR3 length: 13
clone size: -
D gene: -
J gene: TRBJ1-2
V gene: TRBV10-3

CDR3 DNA: TGTGCCAGCAGCTCGTGGTGGTCGGGGCGAACTAATGAAAAACTGTTTTTT
CDR3 protein: CASSSWWSGRTNEKLFF
CDR3 length: 17
clone size: -
D gene: -
J gene: TRBJ1-4
V gene: TRBV5-6

CDR3 DNA: TGTGCCAGCACCCAAACGGTGGAGACCCAGTACTTC
CDR3 protein: CASTQTVETQYF
CDR3 length: 12
clone size: many
D gene: -
J gene: TRBJ2-5
V gene: TRBV7-2

CDR3 DNA: TGTGCCAGCAGCCAGGGACTAGCGGGAGCCCAAGAGACCCAGTACTTC
CDR3 protein: CASSQGLAGAQETQYF
CDR3 length: 16
clone size: many
D gene: TRBD2
J gene: TRBJ2-5
V gene: TRBV7-9

CDR3 DNA: TGTGCCAGCAGCTATAGTGGGCGTTATGGCTACACCTTC
CDR3 protein: CASSYSGRYGYTF
CDR3 length: 13
clone size: -
D gene: -
J gene: TRBJ1-2
V gene: TRBV7-6

CDR3 DNA: TGTGCCACCAGCAGAGGATCGGGGACAGGGAAAGAGACCCAGTACTTC
CDR3 protein: CATSRGSGTGKETQYF
CDR3 length: 16
clone size: -
D gene: TRBD1
J gene: TRBJ2-5
V gene: TRBV15

CDR3 DNA: TGTGCCATCAGTTCTACCGGGACCAACTACGAGCAGTACTTC
CDR3 protein: CAISSTGTNYEQYF
CDR3 length: 14
clone size: many
D gene: -
J gene: TRBJ2-7
V gene: TRBV10-3

CDR3 DNA: TGTGCCAGCAGTCAAAATGGACTAGCCAGGAAGACCCAGTACTTC
CDR3 protein: CASSQNGLARKTQYF
CDR3 length: 15
clone size: many
D gene: TRBD2
J gene: TRBJ2-5
V gene: TRBV28

CDR3 DNA: TGCAGCGCAGGACTAGCGGGAGAGACCCAGTACTTC
CDR3 protein: CSAGLAGETQYF
CDR3 length: 12
clone size: many
D gene: TRBD2
J gene: TRBJ2-5
V gene: TRBV29-1

CDR3 DNA: TGCAGTGCTAGAGATAGGACAGGGGGTGCCGAGACCCAGTACTTC
CDR3 protein: CSARDRTGGAETQYF
CDR3 length: 15
clone size: many
D gene: TRBD1
J gene: TRBJ2-5
V gene: TRBV20-1

CDR3 DNA: TGTGCCAGCAGCTTAGTAGGGGACAGTTCTACCCCCCTCCACTTT
CDR3 protein: CASSLVGDSSTPLHF
CDR3 length: 15
clone size: -
D gene: TRBD1
J gene: TRBJ1-6
V gene: TRBV7-6

CDR3 DNA: TGTGCCAGCAGCGCACCCCCGGGACAGGGGGTCCACGAGCAGTACTTC
CDR3 protein: CASSAPPGQGVHEQYF
CDR3 length: 16
clone size: -
D gene: TRBD1
J gene: TRBJ2-7
V gene: TRBV7-2

CDR3 DNA: TGCAGTGCTAGAGATTACTTCCAGGGCGCGGACGGGGAGCTGTTTTTT
CDR3 protein: CSARDYFQGADGELFF
CDR3 length: 16
clone size: few
D gene: -
J gene: TRBJ2-2
V gene: TRBV20-1

CDR3 DNA: TGTGCCAGCAGCTCCCCGGGACAGAACTACGAGCATTTT
CDR3 protein: CASSSPGQNYEHF
CDR3 length: 13
clone size: -
D gene: TRBD1
J gene: TRBJ1-5
V gene: TRBV7-9

CDR3 DNA: TGTGCCAGCAGCCCCAGTAGGCAGCTGTACTTC
CDR3 protein: CASSPSRQLYF
CDR3 length: 11
clone size: -
D gene: -
J gene: TRBJ2-7
V gene: TRBV7-6

CDR3 DNA: TGTGCCAGCAGCTTGGCTGAGCGGGGTCAAGAGACCCAGTACTTC
CDR3 protein: CASSLAERGQETQYF
CDR3 length: 15
clone size: many
D gene: TRBD2
J gene: TRBJ2-5
V gene: TRBV5-4

CDR3 DNA: TGCGCCAGCAGCCAAGGAGCTAGGATCGGAGACTATGGCTACACCTTC
CDR3 protein: CASSQGARIGDYGYTF
CDR3 length: 16
clone size: many
D gene: -
J gene: TRBJ1-2
V gene: TRBV4-1

CDR3 DNA: TGCAGTGCAGCGGACAGGAGGTGGGCCGAGACCCAGTACTTC
CDR3 protein: CSAADRRWAETQYF
CDR3 length: 14
clone size: many
D gene: TRBD1
J gene: TRBJ2-5
V gene: TRBV20-1